This TCR beta chain was sequenced in a study of blood T cell repertoires in COVID-19. Study-wide context: Both acute and convalescent COVID-19 samples were obtained from the United States, Italy and Spain. The analysed material was cDNA or gDNA that came from T cells, B-cell-depleted T cells, or PBMCs.

As originally analysed: From reference gene primer amplification, estimates of nucleated cell counts were derived. Using immunoSEQ multiplex PCR, the repertoire was profiled, and TCRdb retains in-frame clones only, with some absent. V and J calls and clone size follow that table, whereas D and trimming were derived from the DNA. The profile shows 250,000 to 350,000 clones, over 75% of them singletons. Per the germline V gene, CDR1 is LGHDT and CDR2 is YNNKEL (reference sequence). The CDR3 is 17 amino acids. After removal of 5 bases from V and 0 bases from J, the junction contained 4 bases not matched to a gene.

The sequenced sample consisted of peripheral blood. The chain carries TRBV3-1 (or the pseudogene TRBV3-2) and TRBJ2-1, with 13 bases matching TRBD2. The sequence was obtained from a man between 18 and 35 years old with active or convalescent COVID-19. The CDR3 region has the DNA TGTGCCAGCAGCTGGACTAGCGGGGGACCCTCCTACAATGAGCAGTTCTTC. Translation gives CASSWTSGGPSYNEQFF.